The 18 T cell receptor beta chains below come from one sample, sequenced in a study of blood T cells in healthy people across ages. A second PCR, run for about 6 to 11 cycles, used a sample-barcoded 5' primer plus a J-beta primer mix. TCRdb re-called the 5' RACE reads with MiXCR, one entry per CDR3 protein. The profile shows approximately 670,000 distinct CDR3 sequences, roughly 43% of them singletons. The sequencing input was blood. The receptors shown here come from a man older than 75 in good health.

The CDR3 reads CASSLTPSASTGELFF. The CDR3 DNA is TGTGCCAGCAGCTTAACGCCCAGCGCCAGCACCGGGGAGCTGTTTTTT. The J gene is TRBJ2-2, the V gene TRBV7-3; unclear D gene. Trimming left V 0 bases short and J 4 bases short, with 12 bases between. The CDR3 covers 16 residues. The germline gives CDR1 SGHTA, CDR2 FQGTGA.

A note on this clonotype: Relative to the germline gene, one junction end is altered; a read error may explain this. V usage is TRBV18 and J usage is TRBJ2-3; D remains unclear. This CDR3 comprises 13 residues. Per the germline V gene, CDR1 is KGHSH and CDR2 is LQKENI. In DNA form, the CDR3 reads TGTGCCGGCTCACCACCGGACACAGATACGCAGTATTTT. It translates to CAGSPPDTDTQYF.

The V call is TRBV20-1, the J call TRBJ2-7, with 8 bases that match TRBD1. CDR1 is DFQATT and CDR2 is SNEGSKA in the germline V gene (reference sequence). J lost 5 bases, V lost 0 bases, and 12 bases had no gene match. CDR3 length equals 16 residues. CDR3 in DNA: TGCAGTGCTAGAGATCGTCGGACAGGGAAATACCACGAGCAGTACTTC. Protein: CSARDRRTGKYHEQYF.

This chain connects TRBV5-6 to TRBJ2-5; 9 positions match TRBD2. This CDR3 is built from 15 residues. V trimming: 9 bases; J trimming: 13 bases; junction bases outside the gene matches: 22. CDR1 is SGHDT, CDR2 YYEEEE, per germline. This CDR3 is CATQLTPGLASIPYF. The CDR3 nucleotides read TGTGCCACCCAACTGACGCCGGGACTAGCTTCTATCCCGTACTTC.

The chain links TRBV20-1 to TRBJ1-4; no definite D call. The germline CDR1 and CDR2 sequences are DFQATT and SNEGSKA (reference sequence). V was shortened by 3 bases and J by 8 bases, with 19 bases between the two germline ends. CDR3 length: 15 residues. CDR3 coding DNA: TGCAGTGCTAGCTCCGGCCTCTCCGCTCGGGAAAAACTGTTTTTT. As protein: CSASSGLSAREKLFF.

The chain couples TRBV5-5 to TRBJ2-5; weak D call: TRBD2 (6 bases). Germline-derived CDR1 and CDR2 are SGHKS and YYEKEE (reference sequence). This CDR3 has 14 residues. Trimming cost V 1 base and J 11 bases, with 18 bases left between them. The CDR3, as DNA: TGTGCCAGCAGCTTGACCGACGCGGGAAAGGCGCAGTACTTC. It translates to CASSLTDAGKAQYF.

As concerns this clonotype: A much bigger clone sits one base away, suggesting this may be a read error. This chain connects TRBV20-1 to TRBJ2-7; D unresolved. In germline, CDR1 is DFQATT, CDR2 SNEGSKA (reference sequence). The CDR3 loop spans 14 amino acids. CDR3 nucleotide sequence: TGCGGTGCTAGAGATCGGGTGGAGTGGTACGAGCAGTACTTC. This encodes CGARDRVEWYEQYF.

This clonotype was counted a few times. This chain joins TRBV11-2 and TRBJ2-5; D remains ambiguous. CDR3 length: 14 amino acids. Between the trimmed V and J ends, which lost 1 base and 5 bases, there was a span of 11 bases. Germline V lookup: CDR1 SGHAT, CDR2 FQNNGV. Written as DNA, the CDR3 is TGTGCCAGCAGCTTAGGTTTCTCGCGGGAGACCCAGTACTTC. Its protein product is CASSLGFSRETQYF.

This clonotype was seen a handful of times. V is TRBV5-1 and J is TRBJ2-3, with no clear D. CDR1 SGHRS and CDR2 YFSETQ come from the germline V gene. V lost 4 bases and J lost 6, with 15 bases in between. The CDR3 extends over 14 amino acids. CDR3 region: CASSLDGNKDTQYF. In nucleotides, the CDR3 is TGCGCCAGCAGCCTTGACGGAAATAAGGATACGCAGTATTTT.

The chain is built from TRBV9 and TRBJ2-5; 9 nucleotides line up with TRBD2. CDR1 and CDR2 from the germline V gene are SGDLS and YYNGEE. CDR3 length: 15 amino acids. The V gene end was trimmed by 0 bases and the J gene end by 11 bases; junction bases not matched to a gene: 11. CDR3 sequence reads: CASSVVAGGPNEQYF. The CDR3 DNA reads as TGTGCCAGCAGCGTAGTCGCGGGAGGGCCTAATGAGCAGTACTTC.

The chain employs TRBV6-6 and TRBJ1-5; D unclear. Germline-derived CDR1 and CDR2 are MNHNY and SVGAGI (reference sequence). CDR3 size: 12 residues. Trimming removed 2 bases from V and 4 bases from J, with 3 bases in between. The CDR3 DNA follows: TGTGCCAGCAGTTACCAAAATCAGCCCCAGCATTTT. Translating it yields CASSYQNQPQHF.

CDR3 residues: CSPKWGAGEQYF. Here the CDR3 DNA reads TGCAGTCCCAAATGGGGGGCGGGCGAGCAGTACTTC. This sequence joins TRBV20-1 and TRBJ2-7; D possibly matches TRBD1 or TRBD2 (6 bases each). V was pared by 8 bases and J by 6 bases, with 17 bases between. The CDR3 runs 12 residues. CDR1 DFQATT and CDR2 SNEGSKA come from the germline V gene (reference sequence).

This clonotype was observed a handful of times. The chain couples TRBV3-1 to TRBJ1-1, with D uncertain. The germline V gene has CDR1 LGHDT and CDR2 YNNKEL (reference sequence). CDR3 size: 14 residues. The ends were cut back, 1 base at V and 0 bases at J, with 6 bases in the middle. The CDR3 here is CASSQVFLNTEAFF. The CDR3 bases are TGTGCCAGCAGCCAAGTATTTTTGAACACTGAAGCTTTCTTT.

The rearrangement uses TRBV30 and TRBJ2-7; D is unresolved. Between the trimmed V and J ends, which lost 1 base and 2 bases, there was a span of 12 bases. Per the germline V gene, CDR1 is GTSNPN and CDR2 is SVGIG (reference sequence). The CDR3 is made up of 14 amino acids. Here the CDR3 DNA reads TGTGCCTGGAGTGAGTTCAGGAGCCCCTACGAGCAGTACTTC. Residues: CAWSEFRSPYEQYF.

This chain uses TRBV5-1 with TRBJ1-1; weak D call: TRBD1 (6 bases). V shed 2 bases and J shed 0 bases, with 11 bases lying between them. Looked up from germline, CDR1 is SGHRS and CDR2 is YFSETQ. CDR3 length equals 15 residues. The CDR3 sequence: CASSLQTGVNTEAFF. The DNA of the CDR3 is TGCGCCAGCAGCTTACAGACAGGAGTGAACACTGAAGCTTTCTTT.

This clonotype has just a few counts. J is TRBJ2-5 and V is TRBV12-3 or TRBV12-4; TRBD2 might be the D (5 bases). The CDR3 has 14 residues. The germline V and J ends were trimmed by 5 bases and 5 bases, with 15 bases remaining between them. The CDR3 region has the DNA TGTGCCAGCAGTACCCCCCTAGCATGGGAGACCCAGTACTTC. Protein sequence: CASSTPLAWETQYF.

Turning to this clonotype: The junction departs from the called germline gene at one end, perhaps through a read error. The gene calls are TRBV11-2 and TRBJ2-1; no firm D call. The CDR3 has 15 residues. Looked up from germline, CDR1 is SGHAT and CDR2 is FQNNGV. CDR3 amino acids: CASHSIRSSYNERFF. The CDR3, as DNA: TGTGCCAGCCATTCGATCAGGAGCTCCTACAATGAGCGGTTCTTC.

In this sample, this clonotype turned up a few times. This chain joins TRBV27 and TRBJ2-1; 7 nucleotides line up with TRBD2. Per germline, CDR1 MNHEY and CDR2 SMNVEV (reference sequence). CDR3 length: 16 residues. Germline trimming cut 2 bases from V and 6 bases from J; bases unmatched to any gene: 10. The chain's CDR3 is CASSLGPGTMSNEQFF. The DNA of the CDR3 is TGTGCCAGCAGTTTAGGCCCCGGGACTATGAGCAATGAGCAGTTCTTC.